Shown below are 15 T cell receptor beta chains from a single sample sequenced in a study of shared T cell receptors in the human thymus. Produced via immunoSEQ multiplex PCR; TCRdb's table is partial and in-frame only. The sample holds hundreds of thousands of clones, roughly 90% seen once. These records were also assigned to another study, of human thymus T cells.

Sequencing was performed on thymocytes. The receptors derive from a boy less than two years old with a congenital heart defect.

The V gene is TRBV7-9, the J gene TRBJ2-1, with 8 positions matching TRBD2. CDR3 size: 12 residues. V lost 3 bases, J lost 14 bases, and 6 bases stayed unmatched. Germline assignment: CDR1 SEHNR and CDR2 FQNEAQ (reference sequence). CDR3 sequence (DNA): TGTGCCAGCAGCTTCAAGGGGACTAGAGAGTTCTTC. It specifies CASSFKGTREFF.

The chain couples TRBV28 to TRBJ2-1; D is ambiguous. The V gene lost 3 bases and the J gene lost 1 base, with 10 bases spanning the gap. The germline CDR1 and CDR2 sequences are MDHEN and SYDVKM. The CDR3 is 15 residues long. CDR3 sequence (DNA): TGTGCCAGCAGTTTTGCTGTGAGGTCCTACAATGAGCAGTTCTTC. This codes for CASSFAVRSYNEQFF.

The chain carries TRBV5-6 and TRBJ1-3, with 8 bases aligning to TRBD1. CDR1 is SGHDT and CDR2 is YYEEEE in the germline V gene. V dropped 6 bases and J dropped 4; count of bases not matched to a gene: 6. The CDR3 spans 14 residues. CDR3 sequence: CASKSGGDGNTIYF. The CDR3 coding sequence is TGTGCCAGCAAATCAGGGGGCGACGGAAACACCATATATTTT. The whole variable domain, remainder taken from reference TRBV5-6 and TRBJ1-3, is DAGVTQSPTHLIKTRGQQVTLRCSPKSGHDTVSWYQQALGQGPQFIFQYYEEEERQRGNFPDRFSGHQFPNYSSELNVNALLLGDSALYLCASKSGGDGNTIYFGEGSWLTVV.

The chain recombines TRBV6-5 with TRBJ2-1, with 7 bases fitting TRBD2. Germline V gene lookup returns CDR1 MNHEY and CDR2 SVGAGI. Trimming took 0 bases from V and 5 from J; bases not matched to a gene: 4. The CDR3 has 15 amino acids. The CDR3, as DNA: TGTGCCAGCAGTTACTCGAGTCGGGGGGACAATGAGCAGTTCTTC. This sequence encodes CASSYSSRGDNEQFF.

The chain combines TRBV6-5 with TRBJ2-7; D is possibly TRBD1 (6 bases). Trimming cost V 8 bases and J 3 bases, with 14 bases left between them. Germline V gene data show CDR1 as MNHEY and CDR2 as SVGAGI. The CDR3 covers 13 residues. The chain's CDR3 is CASAQGTNYEQYF. The CDR3 coding sequence is TGTGCCAGCGCGCAGGGGACGAACTACGAGCAGTACTTC.

This chain links TRBV27 with TRBJ1-2; TRBD1 agrees at 10 bases. Germline loops: CDR1 MNHEY, CDR2 SMNVEV (reference sequence). The J segment lost 2 bases and the V segment lost 6 bases, leaving 3 bases of the junction unmatched. The CDR3 consists of 14 residues. The CDR3 loop reads CASSSDRGNYGYTF. CDR3 sequence (DNA): TGTGCCAGCAGCTCGGACAGGGGGAACTATGGCTACACCTTC.

The chain has TRBV28 and TRBJ2-1; D might be TRBD2 (6 bases). This CDR3 comprises 13 residues. Trimming shortened V by 5 bases and J by 2 bases, and 7 bases separated the two germline ends. Per the germline V gene, CDR1 is MDHEN and CDR2 is SYDVKM. CDR3 DNA sequence: TGTGCCAGCAGTGTAGCGGCCTACAATGAGCAGTTCTTC. Translated: CASSVAAYNEQFF.

This chain uses TRBV6-6 with TRBJ2-3; perhaps TRBD2 as D (6 bases). This CDR3 contains 14 residues. Germline assignment: CDR1 MNHNY and CDR2 SVGAGI (reference sequence). Trimming pared 10 bases from V and 2 bases from J, leaving 16 bases between. The CDR3 loop is CATTTGDFTDTQYF. CDR3 coding DNA: TGTGCCACCACAACGGGAGACTTCACAGATACGCAGTATTTT.

The chain recombines TRBV6-1 with TRBJ1-3, with 9 bases lining up with TRBD1. Germline loops: CDR1 MNHNS, CDR2 SASEGT. J was trimmed by 8 bases and V by 3 bases; bases with no gene match: 8. CDR3 length: 15 amino acids. This CDR3 reads CASSELRDRVYTIYF. The DNA of the CDR3 is TGTGCCAGCAGTGAGTTAAGGGACAGGGTCTACACCATATATTTT.

This chain connects TRBV28 to TRBJ2-1, with 13 bases aligning to TRBD2. J lost 1 base, V lost 5 bases, and 11 bases had no gene match. The germline gives CDR1 MDHEN, CDR2 SYDVKM. The CDR3 length is 19 residues. CDR3 nucleotides: TGTGCCAGCAGTACTCGGACTAGCGGGAGTATTTGGTCCTACAATGAGCAGTTCTTC. Amino acids: CASSTRTSGSIWSYNEQFF.

The chain links TRBV28 to TRBJ2-7; D perhaps matches TRBD1 (6 bases). The V gene's germline CDR1 is MDHEN and CDR2 SYDVKM. Between the trimmed V and J ends, which lost 5 bases and 6 bases, there was a span of 17 bases. The CDR3 is 14 residues long. The CDR3 loop reads CASSQPGALCEQYF. CDR3 DNA: TGTGCCAGCAGTCAGCCAGGGGCGTTATGCGAGCAGTACTTC.

J is TRBJ2-3 and V is TRBV7-3, with TRBD2 matching over 8 bases. Trimming took 4 bases from V and 1 from J; bases not matched to a gene: 10. Per germline, CDR1 SGHTA and CDR2 FQGTGA. The CDR3 is made up of 17 amino acids. The CDR3 is CASSSRRAGERTDTQYF. The CDR3 DNA follows: TGTGCCAGCAGCTCCAGACGAGCGGGAGAGCGCACAGATACGCAGTATTTT. The whole variable domain, remainder taken from reference TRBV7-3 and TRBJ2-3, is GAGVSQTPSNKVTEKGKYVELRCDPISGHTALYWYRQSLGQGPEFLIYFQGTGAADDSGLPNDRFFAVRPEGSVSTLKIQRTERGDSAVYLCASSSRRAGERTDTQYFGPGTRLTVL.

V usage is TRBV27 and J usage is TRBJ2-7; tentatively, D is TRBD1 (6 bases). Trimming took off 6 bases at V and 5 bases at J, with 14 bases between the two ends. Germline V gene sequence: CDR1 MNHEY, CDR2 SMNVEV (reference sequence). The CDR3 extends over 13 amino acids. The CDR3 DNA follows: TGTGCCAGCAGCGTTAACAGGGACCACGAGCAGTACTTC. It specifies CASSVNRDHEQYF.

The chain joins TRBV9 to TRBJ2-1; weak D call: TRBD2 (6 bases). Germline CDR1 SGDLS, CDR2 YYNGEE. The CDR3 is made up of 20 amino acids. V dropped 4 bases and J dropped 0 bases, with 26 bases sitting between them. CDR3 loop: CASSIYRTGEGVPSYNEQFF. CDR3 nucleotide sequence: TGTGCCAGCAGCATCTACCGGACGGGAGAGGGAGTGCCCTCCTACAATGAGCAGTTCTTC.

This clone was seen only once. V usage is TRBV19 and J usage is TRBJ1-5; D perhaps matches TRBD1 (5 bases). This CDR3 spans 15 amino acids. Trimming pared 2 bases from V and 6 bases from J, leaving 14 bases between. Germline V CDR1 and CDR2: LNHDA, SQIVND (reference sequence). For the CDR3, the DNA is TGTGCCAGTAGTATAACCGAGGGGAGGGTTCAGCCCCAGCATTTT. This encodes CASSITEGRVQPQHF.